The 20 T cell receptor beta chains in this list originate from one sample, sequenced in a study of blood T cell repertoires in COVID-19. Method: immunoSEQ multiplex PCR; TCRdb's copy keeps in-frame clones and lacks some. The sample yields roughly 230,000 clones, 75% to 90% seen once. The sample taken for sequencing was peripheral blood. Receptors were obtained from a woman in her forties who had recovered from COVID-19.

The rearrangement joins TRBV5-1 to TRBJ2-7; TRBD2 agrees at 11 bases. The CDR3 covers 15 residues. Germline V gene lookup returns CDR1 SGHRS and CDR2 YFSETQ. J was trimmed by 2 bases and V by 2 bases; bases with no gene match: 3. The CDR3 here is CASSFALAGAYEQYF. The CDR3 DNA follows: TGCGCCAGCAGCTTTGCACTAGCGGGGGCCTACGAGCAGTACTTC.

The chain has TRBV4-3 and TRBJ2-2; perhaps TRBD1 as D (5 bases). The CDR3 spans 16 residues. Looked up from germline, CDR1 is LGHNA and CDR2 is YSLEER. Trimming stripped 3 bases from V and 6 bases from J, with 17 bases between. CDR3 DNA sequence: TGCGCCAGCAGCCAGGGATCGCCCGACAGTTCCGGGGAGCTGTTTTTT. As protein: CASSQGSPDSSGELFF.

The CDR3 bases are TGTGCCAGTTCCGACAGGGACTCTGGCTACACCTTC. Translating gives CASSDRDSGYTF. The J gene is TRBJ1-2, the V gene TRBV19; 7 nucleotides match TRBD1. Unmatched junction bases numbered 7, after V lost 8 bases and J lost 7 bases. CDR1 and CDR2 from the germline V gene are LNHDA and SQIVND (reference sequence). The CDR3 covers 12 residues.

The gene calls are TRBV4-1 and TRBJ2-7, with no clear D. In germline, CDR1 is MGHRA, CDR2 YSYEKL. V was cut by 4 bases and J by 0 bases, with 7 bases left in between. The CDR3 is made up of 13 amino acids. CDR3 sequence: CASSLEYSYEQYF. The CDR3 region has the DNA TGCGCCAGCAGCCTAGAATACTCCTACGAGCAGTACTTC.

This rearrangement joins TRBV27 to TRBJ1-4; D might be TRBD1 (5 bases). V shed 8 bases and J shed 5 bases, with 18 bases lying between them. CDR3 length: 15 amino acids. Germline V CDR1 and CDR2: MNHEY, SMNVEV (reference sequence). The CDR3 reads CASGQPSRTNEKLFF. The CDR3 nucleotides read TGTGCCAGCGGACAACCCAGCCGGACCAATGAAAAACTGTTTTTT.

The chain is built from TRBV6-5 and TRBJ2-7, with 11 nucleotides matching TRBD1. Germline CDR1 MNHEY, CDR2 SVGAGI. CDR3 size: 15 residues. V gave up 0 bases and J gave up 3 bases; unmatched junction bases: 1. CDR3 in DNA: TGTGCCAGCAGTTACTCCGGGACAGGGGGCTACGAGCAGTACTTC. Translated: CASSYSGTGGYEQYF.

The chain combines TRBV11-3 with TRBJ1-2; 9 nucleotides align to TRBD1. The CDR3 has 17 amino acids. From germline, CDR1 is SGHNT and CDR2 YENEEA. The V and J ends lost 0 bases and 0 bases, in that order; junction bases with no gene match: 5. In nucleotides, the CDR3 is TGTGCCAGCAGCTTAGAAGGACAGGGGAGGGCTAACTATGGCTACACCTTC. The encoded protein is CASSLEGQGRANYGYTF.

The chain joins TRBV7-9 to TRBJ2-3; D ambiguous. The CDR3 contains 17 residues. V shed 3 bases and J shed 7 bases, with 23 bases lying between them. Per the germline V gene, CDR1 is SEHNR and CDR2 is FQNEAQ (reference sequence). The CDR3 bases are TGTGCCAGCAGCTTGACTGGTGATAATATCGGTGTGAATACGCAGTATTTT. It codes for CASSLTGDNIGVNTQYF.

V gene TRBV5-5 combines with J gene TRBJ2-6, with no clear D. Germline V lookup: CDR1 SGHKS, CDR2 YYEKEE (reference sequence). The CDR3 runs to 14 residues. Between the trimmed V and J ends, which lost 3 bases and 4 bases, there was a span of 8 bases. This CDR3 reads CASSSGFGANVLTF. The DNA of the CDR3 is TGTGCCAGCAGCTCCGGGTTCGGGGCCAACGTCCTGACTTTC.

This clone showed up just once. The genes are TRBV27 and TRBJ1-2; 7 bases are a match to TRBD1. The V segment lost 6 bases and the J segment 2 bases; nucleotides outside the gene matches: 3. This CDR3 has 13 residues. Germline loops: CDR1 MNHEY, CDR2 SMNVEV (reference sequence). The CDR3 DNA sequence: TGTGCCAGCAGGACGACAGGGAACTATGGCTACACCTTC. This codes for CASRTTGNYGYTF.

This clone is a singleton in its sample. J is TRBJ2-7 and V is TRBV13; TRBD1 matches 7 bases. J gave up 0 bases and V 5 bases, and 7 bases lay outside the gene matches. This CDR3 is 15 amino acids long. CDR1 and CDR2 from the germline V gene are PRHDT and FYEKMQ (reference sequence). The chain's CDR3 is CASSRLTGSSYEQYV. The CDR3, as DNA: TGTGCCAGCAGCCGTTTGACAGGGAGCTCCTACGAGCAGTACGTC.

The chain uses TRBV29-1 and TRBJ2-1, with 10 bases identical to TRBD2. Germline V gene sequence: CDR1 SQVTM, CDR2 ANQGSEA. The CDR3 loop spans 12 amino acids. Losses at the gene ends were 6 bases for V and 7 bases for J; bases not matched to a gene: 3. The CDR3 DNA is TGCAGCGTAGCGGGAGGGCGGAATGAGCAGTTCTTC. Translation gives CSVAGGRNEQFF.

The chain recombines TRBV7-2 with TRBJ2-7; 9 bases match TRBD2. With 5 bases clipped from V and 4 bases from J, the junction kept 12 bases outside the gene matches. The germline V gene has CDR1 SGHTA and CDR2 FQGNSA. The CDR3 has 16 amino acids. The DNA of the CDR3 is TGTGCCAGCAGCCCCGGTGGTAGCGGGAGCGGGTACGAGCAGTACGTC. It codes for CASSPGGSGSGYEQYV.

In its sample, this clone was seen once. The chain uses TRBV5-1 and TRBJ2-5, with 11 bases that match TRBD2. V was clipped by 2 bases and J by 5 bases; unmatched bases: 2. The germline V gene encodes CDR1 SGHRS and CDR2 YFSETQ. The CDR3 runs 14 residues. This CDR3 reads CASSLLAGEETQYF. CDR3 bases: TGCGCCAGCAGCTTACTAGCGGGGGAGGAGACCCAGTACTTC.

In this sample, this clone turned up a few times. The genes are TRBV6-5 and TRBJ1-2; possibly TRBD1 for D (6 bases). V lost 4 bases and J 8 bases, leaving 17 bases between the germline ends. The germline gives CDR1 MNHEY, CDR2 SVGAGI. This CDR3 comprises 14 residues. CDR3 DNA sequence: TGTGCCAGCAGTTTCGAATCACAGGGCGGCGGCTACACCTTC. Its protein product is CASSFESQGGGYTF.

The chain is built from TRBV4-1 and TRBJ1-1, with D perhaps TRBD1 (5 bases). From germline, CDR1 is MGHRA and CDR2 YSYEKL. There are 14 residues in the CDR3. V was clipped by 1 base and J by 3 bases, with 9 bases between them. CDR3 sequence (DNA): TGCGCCAGCAGCCAAGGTTCGGGGGACACTGAAGCTTTCTTT. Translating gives CASSQGSGDTEAFF.

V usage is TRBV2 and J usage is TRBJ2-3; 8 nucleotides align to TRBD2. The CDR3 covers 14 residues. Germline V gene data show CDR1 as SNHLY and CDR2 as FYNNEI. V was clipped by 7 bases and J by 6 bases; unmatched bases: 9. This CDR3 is CASNAGGLLDTQYF. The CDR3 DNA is TGTGCCAGCAATGCGGGAGGTTTGCTTGATACGCAGTATTTT.

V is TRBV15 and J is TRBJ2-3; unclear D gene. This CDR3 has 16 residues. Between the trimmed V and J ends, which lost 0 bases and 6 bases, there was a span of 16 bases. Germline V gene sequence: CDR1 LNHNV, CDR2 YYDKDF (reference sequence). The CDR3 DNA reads TGTGCCACCAGCAGAGAAATGGAAGCTTGGGCGGATACGCAGTATTTT. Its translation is CATSREMEAWADTQYF.

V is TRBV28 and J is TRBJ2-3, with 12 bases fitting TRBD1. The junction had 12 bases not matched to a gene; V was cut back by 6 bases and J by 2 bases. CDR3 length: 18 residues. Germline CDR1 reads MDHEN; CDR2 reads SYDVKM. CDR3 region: CASSDQTGQGASTDTQYF. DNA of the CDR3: TGTGCCAGCAGCGATCAGACGGGACAGGGGGCGTCCACAGATACGCAGTATTTT.

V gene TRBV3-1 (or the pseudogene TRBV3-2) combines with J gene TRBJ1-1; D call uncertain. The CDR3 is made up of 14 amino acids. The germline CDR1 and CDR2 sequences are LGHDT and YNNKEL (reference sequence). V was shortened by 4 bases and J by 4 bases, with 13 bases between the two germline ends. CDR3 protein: CASSPSAGSTEAFF. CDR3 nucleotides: TGTGCCAGCAGCCCTTCAGCGGGGTCCACTGAAGCTTTCTTT.